This record looks at one TCR beta chain sequence and its context. CDR3 length: 15 residues. The germline V gene encodes CDR1 MNHEY and CDR2 SVGAGI. Trimming shortened V by 7 bases and J by 1 base, and 15 bases separated the two germline ends. The sample is drawn from a study of OX40 agonist ivuxolimab in advanced cancers. Study as a whole: Partial responses occurred in Three dose-escalation patients, one with hepatocellular carcinoma and two with cutaneous melanoma.

The table came from immunoSEQ multiplex PCR; TCRdb's copy has only in-frame clones and leaves some out. The sample lists roughly 70,000 clones, around 83% seen once, with 0.35% to 0.5% in the top ten. The material was CD4+ or CD8+ T cells sorted from blood, obtained in a trial of the OX40 agonist ivuxolimab. The chain has TRBV6-5 and TRBJ2-3; the D gene is possibly TRBD1 (5 bases). The origin of this receptor is an adult with an advanced solid tumor such as melanoma, head and neck, liver or kidney cancer. The CDR3, as DNA: TGTGCCAGCACCCAACGACAGTACGGCACAGATACGCAGTATTTT. The encoded protein is CASTQRQYGTDTQYF.